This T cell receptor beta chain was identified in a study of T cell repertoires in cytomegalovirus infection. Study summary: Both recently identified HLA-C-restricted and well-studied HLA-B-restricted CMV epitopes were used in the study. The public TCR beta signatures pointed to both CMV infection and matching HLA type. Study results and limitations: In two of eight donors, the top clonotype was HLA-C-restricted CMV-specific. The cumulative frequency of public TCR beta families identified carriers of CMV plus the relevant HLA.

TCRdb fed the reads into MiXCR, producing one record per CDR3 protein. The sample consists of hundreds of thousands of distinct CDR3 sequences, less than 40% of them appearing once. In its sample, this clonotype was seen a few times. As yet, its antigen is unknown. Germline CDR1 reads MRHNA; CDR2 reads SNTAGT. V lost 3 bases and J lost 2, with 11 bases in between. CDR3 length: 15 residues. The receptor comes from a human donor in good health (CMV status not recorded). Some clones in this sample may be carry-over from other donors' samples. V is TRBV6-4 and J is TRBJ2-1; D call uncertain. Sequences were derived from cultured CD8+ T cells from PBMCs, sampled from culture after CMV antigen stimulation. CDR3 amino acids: CASSESPATYNEQFF. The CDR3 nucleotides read TGTGCCAGCAGTGAGTCGCCCGCCACCTACAATGAGCAGTTCTTC.